This T cell receptor beta chain is drawn from a study of CD4 T cell repertoires in COVID-19. Overall study findings and caveats: Two or all three memory subsets shared several highly expanded SARS-CoV-2-reactive clonotypes.

Recombinant SARS-CoV-2 spike or nucleoprotein, presented by autologous monocytes, stimulated the CFSE-labeled cells. Samples came from patients recovered from mild-to-severe COVID-19. Input was approximately 5.5x10^5 cells per stimulated subset. Data came from immunoSEQ multiplex PCR; TCRdb stores just in-frame clones and leaves some out. The sample yields 690 or so clones, 23% seen once. Points on this clone: The antigen remains unidentified.

The CDR3 totals 15 residues. CDR1 and CDR2 from the germline V gene are LNHDA and SQIVND (reference sequence). The germline V and J ends were trimmed by 6 bases and 4 bases, with 18 bases remaining between them. This chain joins TRBV19 and TRBJ2-5; the D gene could be TRBD1 or TRBD2 (5 bases each). This TCR came from a human donor who had COVID-19. The material was central memory CD4+ T cells, cultured in vitro, obtained after recovery from COVID-19. CDR3 DNA: TGTGCCAGTAGAACGACGGGGCCCTCCGCAGAGACCCAGTACTTC. Its protein product is CASRTTGPSAETQYF.